These 16 T cell receptor beta chains were sequenced from one sample in a study of radiation and T cells in renal cell carcinoma. Sample time point: baseline pretreatment blood. Treatment: 15 Gy SBRT to primary tumor, nephrectomy 4 weeks later. The protocol was immunoSEQ multiplex PCR, while the TCRdb copy is restricted to in-frame clones and leaves out a portion. The sample has tens of thousands of clones, approximately 80% seen once; the top ten hold 7.3%. The sample consisted of blood, taken from a patient whose treatment included radiotherapy and nephrectomy. These TCRs come from a man aged 55 to 70 with renal cell carcinoma.

This clone came up a few times. J is TRBJ2-7 and V is TRBV18; the match to TRBD1 covers 10 bases. Trimming took 1 base from V and 7 from J; bases not matched to a gene: 1. This CDR3 spans 13 amino acids. Germline CDR1 and CDR2: KGHSH and LQKENI. For the CDR3, the DNA is TGTGCCAGCTCACCACGGGACAGGGGAGAGCAGTACTTC. It yields the protein CASSPRDRGEQYF. Using reference TRBV18 and TRBJ2-7 for the parts outside the CDR3, the full variable domain is NAGVMQNPRHLVRRRGQEARLRCSPMKGHSHVYWYRQLPEEGLKFMVYLQKENIIDESGMPKERFSAEFPKEGPSILRIQQVVRGDSAAYFCASSPRDRGEQYFGPGTRLTVT.

The chain couples TRBV18 to TRBJ2-1, with 7 bases identical to TRBD1. The junction had 14 bases not matched to a gene; V was cut back by 6 bases and J by 3 bases. CDR1 is KGHSH, CDR2 LQKENI, per germline. The CDR3 is 17 residues long. The CDR3 loop reads CASSFEPPGQNYNEQFF. CDR3 sequence (DNA): TGTGCCAGCTCGTTCGAGCCTCCGGGACAGAACTACAATGAGCAGTTCTTC.

The chain has TRBV9 and TRBJ2-5, with 7 nucleotides matching TRBD2. CDR3 length: 14 residues. CDR1 and CDR2 from the germline V gene are SGDLS and YYNGEE. Losses at the gene ends were 0 bases for V and 3 bases for J; bases not matched to a gene: 2. CDR3 bases: TGTGCCAGCAGCGTAGTGGCGGGAGAAGAGACCCAGTACTTC. Amino acid sequence: CASSVVAGEETQYF.

The chain joins TRBV19 to TRBJ1-4; 10 bases map to TRBD1. Germline V gene sequence: CDR1 LNHDA, CDR2 SQIVND (reference sequence). The CDR3 is 18 amino acids. V trimming: 3 bases; J trimming: 2 bases; junction bases outside the gene matches: 9. This CDR3 reads CASSIRGQGFNTNEKLFF. CDR3 in DNA: TGTGCCAGTAGTATCCGGGGACAGGGGTTCAACACTAATGAAAAACTGTTTTTT.

The chain couples TRBV5-4 to TRBJ2-5; D not resolved. Looked up from germline, CDR1 is SGHNT and CDR2 is YYREEE (reference sequence). V was clipped by 0 bases and J by 1 base, with 7 bases between them. This CDR3 spans 14 amino acids. This CDR3 is CASSLVGFQETQYF. CDR3 DNA sequence: TGTGCCAGCAGCTTGGTAGGGTTCCAAGAGACCCAGTACTTC.

The V call is TRBV6-5, the J call TRBJ1-3; D perhaps matches TRBD1 (5 bases). CDR3 size: 15 residues. V dropped 7 bases and J dropped 0 bases, with 13 bases sitting between them. Germline V CDR1 and CDR2: MNHEY, SVGAGI. The CDR3 loop reads CASTTGLNSGNTIYF. CDR3 bases: TGTGCCAGCACCACGGGGCTGAACTCTGGAAACACCATATATTTT.

Only a few counts were recorded for this clone. Here the CDR3 reads CASSIPGAPKETQYF. The CDR3 region has the DNA TGTGCCAGCAGCATCCCGGGGGCCCCTAAAGAGACCCAGTACTTC. The V call is TRBV7-9, the J call TRBJ2-5; D may match TRBD1 or TRBD2 (6 bases each). V lost 5 bases and J 3 bases, leaving 16 bases between the germline ends. CDR1 is SEHNR, CDR2 FQNEAQ, per germline (reference sequence). The CDR3 is made up of 15 amino acids.

This clone was counted once. The chain carries TRBV19 and TRBJ1-2, with no clear D. The CDR3 covers 15 residues. Germline CDR1 reads LNHDA; CDR2 reads SQIVND (reference sequence). With 7 bases removed from V and 3 bases from J, the gap between germline ends came to 18 bases. The CDR3 sequence: CASTREGGADYGYTF. The CDR3 coding sequence is TGTGCCAGTACCCGGGAGGGAGGCGCCGACTATGGCTACACCTTC.

The chain has TRBV10-1 and TRBJ2-2; D not certain. CDR1 is WNHNN and CDR2 is SYGVQD in the germline V gene (reference sequence). The CDR3 consists of 12 residues. V lost 8 bases, J lost 5 bases, and 9 bases lay in between. Here the CDR3 reads CASSGQTGELFF. CDR3 in DNA: TGCGCCAGCTCGGGTCAGACCGGGGAGCTGTTTTTT.

The V call is TRBV4-3, the J call TRBJ1-2, with 7 bases identical to TRBD1. CDR3 length equals 16 residues. V dropped 4 bases and J dropped 8; count of bases not matched to a gene: 16. Per germline, CDR1 LGHNA and CDR2 YSLEER. CDR3 nucleotides: TGCGCCAGCAGCCTCCTCCCTCACGACAGGGTCGGCGGCTACACCTTC. Protein: CASSLLPHDRVGGYTF.

The J gene is TRBJ2-5, the V gene TRBV5-4, with 9 bases matching TRBD1. The CDR3 loop spans 16 amino acids. CDR1 SGHNT and CDR2 YYREEE come from the germline V gene (reference sequence). J lost 4 bases, V lost 4 bases, and 11 bases had no gene match. DNA of the CDR3: TGTGCCAGCAGCAGTCGGGACAGGGTGGCCCGAGAGACCCAGTACTTC. Its protein product is CASSSRDRVARETQYF.

This sequence joins TRBV20-1 and TRBJ1-2, with 7 bases aligning to TRBD1. V was pared by 6 bases and J by 9 bases, with 7 bases of the junction left unmatched. The CDR3 length is 11 residues. Germline lookup yields CDR1 DFQATT and CDR2 SNEGSKA (reference sequence). The CDR3 loop reads CSATGVSSYTF. As DNA, the CDR3 is TGCAGTGCCACAGGGGTTTCGAGCTACACCTTC.

The rearrangement uses TRBV15 and TRBJ2-3; TRBD1 aligns across 10 bases. This CDR3 has 16 amino acids. Germline V gene lookup returns CDR1 LNHNV and CDR2 YYDKDF (reference sequence). J gave up 5 bases and V 0 bases, and 5 bases lay outside the gene matches. The CDR3 region is CATSRDRGQGRDTQYF. The CDR3 DNA sequence: TGTGCCACCAGCAGAGACCGGGGACAGGGGAGAGATACGCAGTATTTT.

This rearrangement joins TRBV27 to TRBJ1-2; tentatively, D is TRBD1 (5 bases). Germline loops: CDR1 MNHEY, CDR2 SMNVEV (reference sequence). There are 17 residues in the CDR3. V shed 1 base and J shed 8 bases, with 23 bases lying between them. The CDR3 DNA is TGTGCCAGCAGTTTATTGAGTATTGGGACCCCGAAGGGAGGCTACACCTTC. This translates into CASSLLSIGTPKGGYTF.

This clone has only one observation. This chain links TRBV6-6 with TRBJ2-3, with 12 bases that match TRBD2. V lost 6 bases to trimming and J lost 5 bases; unmatched junction nucleotides: 6. The CDR3 totals 15 residues. The germline CDR1 and CDR2 sequences are MNHNY and SVGAGI (reference sequence). The CDR3 here is CASSLTSGREDTQYF. CDR3 nucleotides: TGTGCCAGCAGCCTGACTAGCGGGAGAGAAGATACGCAGTATTTT.

The chain is built from TRBV11-3 and TRBJ2-7; a possible D gene is TRBD1 (6 bases). The V end lost 4 bases, the J end lost 3 bases, and 28 bases lay between the germline ends. This CDR3 region has 19 residues. Per germline, CDR1 SGHNT and CDR2 YENEEA. The CDR3 spells CASSSIGVRTVKKLYEQYF. In DNA form, the CDR3 reads TGTGCCAGCAGCTCGATAGGGGTTCGGACAGTAAAGAAACTCTACGAGCAGTACTTC.